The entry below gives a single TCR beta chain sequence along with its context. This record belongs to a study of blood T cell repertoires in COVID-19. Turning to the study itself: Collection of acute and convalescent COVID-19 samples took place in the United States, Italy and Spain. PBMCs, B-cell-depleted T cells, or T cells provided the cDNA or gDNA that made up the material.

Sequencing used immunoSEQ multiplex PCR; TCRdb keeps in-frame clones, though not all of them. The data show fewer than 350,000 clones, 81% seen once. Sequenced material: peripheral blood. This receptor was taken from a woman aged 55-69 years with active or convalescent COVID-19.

CDR3 sequence reads: CASSAQSSGGASDTQYF. The CDR3 nucleotides are TGTGCCAGCAGCGCGCAGTCTAGCGGGGGGGCCTCAGATACGCAGTATTTT. J is TRBJ2-3 and V is TRBV7-2, with TRBD2 matching 12 bases. V gave up 5 bases and J gave up 4 bases; unmatched junction bases: 10. The CDR3 spans 17 residues. CDR1 is SGHTA, CDR2 FQGNSA, per germline. The full variable domain, in which reference TRBV7-2 and TRBJ2-3 provide the parts outside the CDR3, is GAGVSQSPSNKVTEKGKDVELRCDPISGHTALYWYRQSLGQGLEFLIYFQGNSAPDKSGLPSDRFSAERTGGSVSTLTIQRTQQEDSAVYLCASSAQSSGGASDTQYFGPGTRLTVL.